This T cell receptor beta chain was captured by sequencing in a study of shared clonotypes between healthy human individuals. This table comes from immunoSEQ multiplex PCR, and its TCRdb copy is limited to in-frame clones, with some not included. The table includes about a million clones, about 75% detected once. Germline V lookup: CDR1 SGHNT, CDR2 YYREEE (reference sequence). J was trimmed by 2 bases and V by 4 bases; bases with no gene match: 6. The CDR3 is 14 residues long. This clonotype was obtained from a young man in good health. This chain connects TRBV5-4 to TRBJ2-7; 7 nucleotides line up with TRBD1. Source material: memory CD4+ T cells sorted from blood. Indicated subset: CD45RA-negative fraction. The CDR3 loop is CASSRQGDPYEQYF. The CDR3 bases are TGTGCCAGCAGCCGACAGGGTGACCCCTACGAGCAGTACTTC.